The clone carrying this T cell receptor beta chain appeared a few times. As yet, its antigen is unknown. The data originate from a study of shared clonotypes between healthy human individuals. Study observations and caveats: For naive CD4 cells, 5% to 6.5% of clonotypes were shared across a few donors.

Sorted-subset replicate PCRs used around 200 ng of genomic DNA. This amount corresponded to about 30,000 T cell genomes. Assay: immunoSEQ multiplex PCR; the TCRdb copy retains only in-frame clones and omits some. The data contain about 610,000 clones, more than 95% of them singletons. Material for sequencing was naive CD4+ T cells sorted from blood. Subset noted: CD45RA+ positively selected. This TCR derives from a woman aged 25 to 39 in good health.

The CDR3 sequence is CASSQAGSPEQYF. In DNA form, the CDR3 reads TGTGCCAGCAGCCAAGCGGGGTCGCCCGAGCAGTACTTC. J is TRBJ2-7 and V is TRBV4-2; tentatively, D is TRBD2 (5 bases). The germline V and J ends were trimmed by 1 base and 6 bases, with 10 bases remaining between them. CDR1 and CDR2 from the germline V gene are LGHNA and YNFKEQ. There are 13 residues in the CDR3.